This T cell receptor (beta chain) was recovered during a study of blood T cells in healthy people across ages. For the second PCR, which ran for about 7 to 12 cycles, a sample-barcoded 5' primer and a J-beta primer mix were used. MiXCR, run by TCRdb on the 5' RACE reads, gives a single entry per CDR3 protein. The data hold 500,000 to 700,000 distinct CDR3 sequences, with roughly 31% observed a single time. Many counts were recorded for this clonotype. V shed 2 bases and J 8 bases; nucleotides not matched to a gene: 5. CDR3 length: 13 residues. The germline V gene has CDR1 MNHEY and CDR2 SVGEGT. The sequenced sample was blood. The V gene is TRBV6-2 or TRBV6-3, the J gene TRBJ1-2, with TRBD1 matching 7 bases. The origin of this receptor is a woman older than 75 in good health. The CDR3 sequence: CASSYLDRVGYTF. Written as DNA, the CDR3 is TGTGCCAGCAGTTACCTCGACAGGGTCGGCTACACCTTC.